This T cell receptor beta chain was captured in a study of T cell changes during pregnancy in multiple sclerosis. Profiled with immunoSEQ multiplex PCR; TCRdb holds only in-frame clones, not every one. Of tens of thousands of clones listed, about nine tenths are singletons. Germline CDR1 is SGHRS and CDR2 is YFSETQ. The J segment lost 9 bases and the V segment lost 4 bases, leaving 9 bases of the junction unmatched. CDR3 length: 15 amino acids. Here the sequenced sample was peripheral blood, taken in the second trimester of pregnancy. This chain uses TRBV5-1 with TRBJ2-1; the match to TRBD1 covers 11 bases. This TCR derives from a female donor with multiple sclerosis, enrolled in a pregnancy study. This CDR3 is CASSHGTGGRSEQFF. The DNA of the CDR3 is TGCGCCAGCAGCCACGGGACAGGGGGAAGGAGTGAGCAGTTCTTC.